Here is one T cell receptor (beta chain) with its context. TCRdb re-derived calls from the 5' RACE reads in MiXCR, one entry per CDR3 protein. The table records roughly 250,000 distinct CDR3 sequences, 13% of them present only once. The data originate from a study of T cells after yellow fever vaccination. Germline CDR1 SGHVS, CDR2 FQNEAQ. This CDR3 is built from 15 residues. V was pared by 5 bases and J by 4 bases, with 9 bases of the junction left unmatched. The source of this sequence is a man between 25 and 39 years old who received the YFV17D yellow fever vaccine. V is TRBV7-8 and J is TRBJ2-7, with 9 bases aligning to TRBD1. Specimen: CD4+ T cells sorted from PBMCs, collected 45 days after the yellow fever booster vaccination. CDR3 bases: TGTGCCAGCAGCCCCGCCGGGACAGGGATATACGAGCAGTACTTC. It codes for CASSPAGTGIYEQYF. The full variable domain, completed using reference TRBV7-8 and TRBJ2-7, is GAGVSQSPRYKVAKRGQDVALRCDPISGHVSLFWYQQALGQGPEFLTYFQNEAQLDKSGLPSDRFFAERPEGSVSTLKIQRTQQEDSAVYLCASSPAGTGIYEQYFGPGTRLTVT.